This T cell receptor (beta chain) was sequenced during a study of blood T cell repertoires in COVID-19. Study summary: Whether acute or convalescent, the COVID-19 samples came from the United States, Italy and Spain. T cells, B-cell-depleted T cells, or PBMCs provided the cDNA or gDNA that served as material.

The CDR3 loop spans 15 amino acids. Germline loops: CDR1 LNHDA, CDR2 SQIVND (reference sequence). Trimming took off 3 bases at V and 5 bases at J, with 16 bases between the two ends. Original analysis: Reference gene primer amplification gave nucleated cell count estimates. Clones were sequenced by immunoSEQ multiplex PCR, and TCRdb holds only the in-frame ones, with some missing. V and J calls and clone size come straight from that table; D and trimming were deduced from the DNA. The sample contains 110,000 or so clones, 75% to 90% of which appear only once. The chain couples TRBV19 to TRBJ1-2; D gene ambiguous. Sequencing was performed on peripheral blood. The sequence came from a woman in her sixties or seventies with COVID-19, enrolled during active disease. CDR3 loop: CASSIVSADRYGYTF. In DNA form, the CDR3 reads TGTGCCAGTAGTATCGTCTCTGCGGATCGTTATGGCTACACCTTC.